This entry lists 9 T cell receptor beta chains sequenced from one sample in a study of cytomegalovirus exposure and HLA in healthy donors. PCR involved 60 Vbeta and 13 Jbeta primers. The data were produced by immunoSEQ multiplex PCR, yet TCRdb's version contains in-frame clones alone and is incomplete. The table lists fewer than 200,000 clones, roughly 80% of them singletons. The sample was PBMCs. The source is a woman younger than 30 in good health and CMV-seronegative.

Only a few counts were recorded for this clone. The chain has TRBV6-5 and TRBJ2-7, with 8 bases lining up with TRBD2. The V and J ends lost 3 bases and 1 base, in that order; junction bases with no gene match: 5. The CDR3 contains 15 residues. CDR1 is MNHEY and CDR2 is SVGAGI in the germline V gene. The CDR3 is CASSYSGTRSYEQYF. CDR3 sequence (DNA): TGTGCCAGCAGTTATTCCGGGACTAGATCCTACGAGCAGTACTTC.

V is TRBV19 and J is TRBJ1-2; D ambiguous. The germline V gene encodes CDR1 LNHDA and CDR2 SQIVND (reference sequence). V dropped 3 bases and J dropped 4 bases, with 6 bases sitting between them. This CDR3 comprises 12 residues. The CDR3 spells CASSMATYGYTF. For the CDR3, the DNA is TGTGCCAGTAGTATGGCAACCTATGGCTACACCTTC.

The chain has TRBV2 and TRBJ2-4; D remains ambiguous. V was cut by 7 bases and J by 1 base, with 2 bases left in between. The CDR3 is 11 amino acids. The germline CDR1 and CDR2 sequences are SNHLY and FYNNEI. The CDR3: CASTAKNIQYF. CDR3 DNA sequence: TGTGCCAGCACTGCCAAAAACATTCAGTACTTC.

The chain links TRBV28 to TRBJ1-1, with TRBD1 identical over 7 bases. The V gene end was trimmed by 6 bases and the J gene end by 6 bases; junction bases not matched to a gene: 10. Germline V gives CDR1 MDHEN, CDR2 SYDVKM. The CDR3 has 14 amino acids. The CDR3 DNA reads as TGTGCCAGCAGACCCTCGACAGGGTTGGCTGAAGCTTTCTTT. It translates to CASRPSTGLAEAFF. Full variable domain (remainder filled in from reference TRBV28 and TRBJ1-1): DVKVTQSSRYLVKRTGEKVFLECVQDMDHENMFWYRQDPGLGLRLIYFSYDVKMKEKGDIPEGYSVSREKKERFSLILESASTNQTSMYLCASRPSTGLAEAFFGQGTRLTVV.

The chain couples TRBV5-1 to TRBJ2-1, with D perhaps matching TRBD2 (6 bases). This CDR3 is 13 amino acids long. The V gene lost 0 bases and the J gene lost 12 bases, with 13 bases spanning the gap. Germline V lookup: CDR1 SGHRS, CDR2 YFSETQ. The CDR3 loop reads CASSLAGGVRQFF. The CDR3 DNA reads TGCGCCAGCAGCTTGGCCGGAGGGGTAAGGCAGTTCTTC. Full variable domain (remainder filled in from reference TRBV5-1 and TRBJ2-1): KAGVTQTPRYLIKTRGQQVTLSCSPISGHRSVSWYQQTPGQGLQFLFEYFSETQRNKGNFPGRFSGRQFSNSRSEMNVSTLELGDSALYLCASSLAGGVRQFFGPGTRLTVL.

This chain links TRBV29-1 with TRBJ2-7, with 7 bases fitting TRBD1. The germline gives CDR1 SQVTM, CDR2 ANQGSEA. This CDR3 is 14 amino acids long. Unmatched junction bases numbered 9, after V lost 4 bases and J lost 3 bases. The CDR3 sequence: CSVARAGGVYEQYF. CDR3 DNA: TGCAGCGTTGCCCGGGCAGGGGGAGTCTACGAGCAGTACTTC.

J is TRBJ1-1 and V is TRBV28; the D is unclear. Germline V gene sequence: CDR1 MDHEN, CDR2 SYDVKM. Trimming took off 2 bases at V and 1 base at J, with 8 bases between the two ends. The CDR3 contains 14 residues. The CDR3 coding sequence is TGTGCCAGCAGTTTAATTTCAGGGAACACTGAAGCTTTCTTT. This sequence encodes CASSLISGNTEAFF.

CDR3 region: CASSLSDLSRGVYEQYF. The CDR3 DNA sequence: TGTGCCAGCAGCTTGTCCGACCTAAGTCGAGGAGTCTACGAGCAGTACTTC. This chain joins TRBV5-5 and TRBJ2-7; D call uncertain. The CDR3 extends over 17 amino acids. Germline V CDR1 and CDR2: SGHKS, YYEKEE (reference sequence). V lost 1 base to trimming and J lost 3 bases, with 20 bases between them.

The chain joins TRBV20-1 to TRBJ2-1; 7 nucleotides match TRBD2. V lost 3 bases and J lost 11; bases outside the gene matches: 4. CDR3 length: 11 amino acids. Germline loops: CDR1 DFQATT, CDR2 SNEGSKA (reference sequence). The CDR3 is CSASGSGQQFF. CDR3 bases: TGCAGTGCTAGTGGTAGCGGGCAGCAGTTCTTC.